The clone carrying this T cell receptor beta chain was seen at least ten times. Its antigen remains unknown. The data derive from a study of T cells in Graves' hyperthyroidism and ophthalmopathy. Study-wide points: Ophthalmopathy cases were set apart from stable hyperthyroidism by a 13 V-J model. Most clonotypes that expanded in the thyroid above 0.001 also showed up in blood.

The CDR3 spans 19 residues. Trimming removed 1 base from V and 0 bases from J; junction bases left unmatched: 13. Germline V gene sequence: CDR1 SGHDN, CDR2 FVKESK. RNA transcripts gave rise to amplified TCR beta CDR3 regions. TCR CDR3 underwent first-round RT-PCR with the HTBI primer set. TCRdb recomputed calls from the multiplex PCR reads with MiXCR, one row per CDR3 protein. This sample has a few hundred thousand distinct CDR3 sequences; approximately 15% occur once, and the top ten carry less than 20%. The patients, who ranged from 18 to 65 in age, presented with newly diagnosed hyperthyroidism lasting under 2 months. Patients having uncontrolled infection, another autoimmune disease, pregnancy or lactation were not included.

The chain couples TRBV14 to TRBJ1-1; 8 bases are a match to TRBD1. The receptor comes from a young woman with Graves' hyperthyroidism. Sequenced material: blood. CDR3 loop: CASSQVGRSDRAVNTEAFF. The DNA of the CDR3 is TGTGCCAGCAGCCAAGTTGGGCGGTCGGACAGGGCAGTGAACACTGAAGCTTTCTTT.